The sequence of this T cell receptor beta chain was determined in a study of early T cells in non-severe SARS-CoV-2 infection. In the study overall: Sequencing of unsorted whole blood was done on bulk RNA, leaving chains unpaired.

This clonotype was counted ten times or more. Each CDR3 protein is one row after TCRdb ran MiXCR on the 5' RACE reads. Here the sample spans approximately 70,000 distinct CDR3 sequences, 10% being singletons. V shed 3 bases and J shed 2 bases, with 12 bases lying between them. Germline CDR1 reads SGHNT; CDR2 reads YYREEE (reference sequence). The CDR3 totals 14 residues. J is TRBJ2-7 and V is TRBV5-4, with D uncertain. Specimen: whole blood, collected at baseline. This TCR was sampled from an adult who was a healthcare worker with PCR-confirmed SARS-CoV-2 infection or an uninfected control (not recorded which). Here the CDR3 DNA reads TGTGCCAGCAGCTCCCAAGTTGGCACCTACGAGCAGTACTTC. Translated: CASSSQVGTYEQYF.